This T cell receptor beta chain emerged from a study of radiotherapy plus CTLA-4 blockade in lung cancer. Assay used: immunoSEQ multiplex PCR; TCRdb lists only in-frame clones, some missing. The sample shows more than 40,000 clones, 70% to 90% of them seen only once. There are 15 residues in the CDR3. Trimming shortened V by 6 bases and J by 3 bases, and 16 bases separated the two germline ends. CDR1 is KGHSH and CDR2 is LQKENI in the germline V gene. Sequenced material: peripheral blood, taken from a patient treated with radiotherapy plus ipilimumab. V usage is TRBV18 and J usage is TRBJ2-3, with D tentatively TRBD2 (5 bases). This receptor was taken from a human donor with non-small cell lung cancer whose response to radiotherapy plus ipilimumab could not be evaluated. CDR3 in amino acids: CASSPSGVGTDTQYF. The CDR3 DNA follows: TGTGCCAGCTCCCCAAGCGGAGTGGGAACAGATACGCAGTATTTT.